A selection of T cell receptor beta chains follows, all from one sample in a study of blood T cell repertoires in COVID-19. The assay was immunoSEQ multiplex PCR, and TCRdb's table has in-frame clones only and misses some. Here the sample spans approximately 150,000 clones, around 84% being singletons. The specimen sequenced was peripheral blood. These receptors originate from a woman in her fifties or sixties with acute or convalescent COVID-19. Both conserved end residues are part of each CDR3. Fields, in order: J gene, clone size, D gene, V gene, CDR3 DNA, CDR3 protein. D genes are given only for firm matches. Clone size is not always given. Where it is, it says once, few, many or a class for expanded clones.

j_gene: TRBJ2-7; abundance: NA; d_gene: NA; v_gene: TRBV6-2/TRBV6-3; CDR3nt: TGTGCCAGCAGTTCCACGACAGTTGGATTCAGCCACGAGCAGTACTTC; CDR3aa: CASSSTTVGFSHEQYF
j_gene: TRBJ2-3; abundance: few; d_gene: TRBD2; v_gene: TRBV27; CDR3nt: TGTGCCAGCAGTTTCGGGGGGACTAGCGGGGGCTATAGCACAGATACGCAGTATTTT; CDR3aa: CASSFGGTSGGYSTDTQYF
j_gene: TRBJ2-3; abundance: NA; d_gene: TRBD2; v_gene: TRBV6-2/TRBV6-3; CDR3nt: TGTGCCAGCAGTTCCCCTTTTAGCGGGGGGAACACAGATACGCAGTATTTT; CDR3aa: CASSSPFSGGNTDTQYF
j_gene: TRBJ2-2; abundance: NA; d_gene: TRBD2; v_gene: TRBV3-1/TRBV3-2; CDR3nt: TGTGCCAGCAGCCAAGGCGGGGGGGCCACCGGGGAGCTGTTTTTT; CDR3aa: CASSQGGGATGELFF
j_gene: TRBJ1-2; abundance: NA; d_gene: TRBD1; v_gene: TRBV30; CDR3nt: TGTGCCTGGTCCCGGACAGGGAGGTATGGCTACACCTTC; CDR3aa: CAWSRTGRYGYTF
j_gene: TRBJ1-5; abundance: NA; d_gene: NA; v_gene: TRBV19; CDR3nt: TGTGCCAGTAGTATTCTGCCAGGGCTCGGGAGCAATCAGCCCCAGCATTTT; CDR3aa: CASSILPGLGSNQPQHF
j_gene: TRBJ1-2; abundance: few; d_gene: NA; v_gene: TRBV5-8; CDR3nt: TGTGCCAGCAGCTTGGGATCTCGGGGGACGGTATATGGCTACACCTTC; CDR3aa: CASSLGSRGTVYGYTF
j_gene: TRBJ1-1; abundance: once; d_gene: NA; v_gene: TRBV5-6; CDR3nt: TGTGCCAGCAGCTTGGGTCGGGGTAGAACTGAAGCTTTCTTT; CDR3aa: CASSLGRGRTEAFF
j_gene: TRBJ2-4; abundance: NA; d_gene: TRBD1; v_gene: TRBV3-1/TRBV3-2; CDR3nt: TGTGCCAGCAACCGGGACAGGGGAGAGAACTTCGCCAAAAACATTCAGTACTTC; CDR3aa: CASNRDRGENFAKNIQYF
j_gene: TRBJ1-3; abundance: NA; d_gene: NA; v_gene: TRBV7-8; CDR3nt: TGTGCCAGCAGTTTACCTCCTGGAAACACCATATATTTT; CDR3aa: CASSLPPGNTIYF
j_gene: TRBJ1-1; abundance: NA; d_gene: NA; v_gene: TRBV5-4; CDR3nt: TGTGCCAGCAGTCGCGGGGGGGCTGGCACTGAAGCTTTCTTT; CDR3aa: CASSRGGAGTEAFF
j_gene: TRBJ2-7; abundance: few; d_gene: NA; v_gene: TRBV6-5; CDR3nt: TGTGCCAGCTCGCCGCGCCCCGGGGGCGAGCAGTACTTC; CDR3aa: CASSPRPGGEQYF
j_gene: TRBJ2-3; abundance: NA; d_gene: TRBD1; v_gene: TRBV4-1; CDR3nt: TGCGCCAGCAGCCAGGGGACAGGACTCACAGATACGCAGTATTTT; CDR3aa: CASSQGTGLTDTQYF
j_gene: TRBJ2-7; abundance: once; d_gene: TRBD2; v_gene: TRBV7-2; CDR3nt: TGTGCCAGCAGCTTAGGAGCGGGGGGCCCCACCTACGAGCAGTACTTC; CDR3aa: CASSLGAGGPTYEQYF
j_gene: TRBJ1-4; abundance: NA; d_gene: TRBD1; v_gene: TRBV6-1; CDR3nt: TGTGCCAGCAGTGAAATGGCCGGGACAGGGGTTGAAAAACTGTTTTTT; CDR3aa: CASSEMAGTGVEKLFF
j_gene: TRBJ1-4; abundance: NA; d_gene: NA; v_gene: TRBV2; CDR3nt: TGTGCCAGCACCCTACCACAGGGCGGTAATGAAAAACTGTTTTTT; CDR3aa: CASTLPQGGNEKLFF
j_gene: TRBJ1-2; abundance: NA; d_gene: NA; v_gene: TRBV29-1; CDR3nt: TGCAGCGTTGGGGGAGGATGGGGAGATGGCTACACCTTC; CDR3aa: CSVGGGWGDGYTF
j_gene: TRBJ2-3; abundance: NA; d_gene: TRBD2; v_gene: TRBV5-1; CDR3nt: TGCGCCAGCAGCTTGGGGACTAGCGGGGGGTTAAGCACAGATACGCAGTATTTT; CDR3aa: CASSLGTSGGLSTDTQYF
j_gene: TRBJ2-1; abundance: NA; d_gene: NA; v_gene: TRBV27; CDR3nt: TGTGCCAGCAGTTTATCTTTCGGACAGTTCAATGAGCAGTTCTTC; CDR3aa: CASSLSFGQFNEQFF
j_gene: TRBJ1-1; abundance: NA; d_gene: TRBD1; v_gene: TRBV18; CDR3nt: TGTGCCAGCTCCCTCCGGGACAGTTCCCTTGAAGCTTTCTTT; CDR3aa: CASSLRDSSLEAFF
j_gene: TRBJ1-1; abundance: NA; d_gene: TRBD1; v_gene: TRBV10-3; CDR3nt: TGTGCCATCAGTGCAGGGGGTGACACTGAAGCTTTCTTT; CDR3aa: CAISAGGDTEAFF
j_gene: TRBJ1-4; abundance: NA; d_gene: NA; v_gene: TRBV24-1; CDR3nt: TGTGCCACCAGTGAGGCTACAGGGAAAACTAATGAAAAACTGTTTTTT; CDR3aa: CATSEATGKTNEKLFF
j_gene: TRBJ2-7; abundance: NA; d_gene: NA; v_gene: TRBV4-3; CDR3nt: TGCGCCAGCAGCCAAGTGTCCCAGGGAGGCTACGAGCAGTACTTC; CDR3aa: CASSQVSQGGYEQYF
j_gene: TRBJ1-1; abundance: NA; d_gene: NA; v_gene: TRBV29-1; CDR3nt: TGCAGCGTTGAACCACCGGAGGCAGAAGCTTTCTTT; CDR3aa: CSVEPPEAEAFF
j_gene: TRBJ1-6; abundance: NA; d_gene: NA; v_gene: TRBV7-2; CDR3nt: TGTGCCAGCAGCTTAGAATGGGCAGGGGTGGGTTCACCCCTCCACTTT; CDR3aa: CASSLEWAGVGSPLHF
j_gene: TRBJ1-1; abundance: NA; d_gene: TRBD1; v_gene: TRBV28; CDR3nt: TGTGCCAGCAGTCCCCCTCACAGGGGTTCAGCTTTCTTT; CDR3aa: CASSPPHRGSAFF
j_gene: TRBJ2-2; abundance: NA; d_gene: NA; v_gene: TRBV10-3; CDR3nt: TGTGCCACTACCACAGGAAACACCGGGGAGCTGTTTTTT; CDR3aa: CATTTGNTGELFF
j_gene: TRBJ1-3; abundance: NA; d_gene: NA; v_gene: TRBV19; CDR3nt: TGTGCCAGTAGTTTGGGGCTCTCTGGAAACACCATATATTTT; CDR3aa: CASSLGLSGNTIYF
j_gene: TRBJ1-1; abundance: NA; d_gene: NA; v_gene: TRBV10-3; CDR3nt: TGTGCCATCAGTGGGTCTTACACCCTGAACACTGAAGCTTTCTTT; CDR3aa: CAISGSYTLNTEAFF
j_gene: TRBJ1-1; abundance: NA; d_gene: NA; v_gene: TRBV4-2; CDR3nt: TGTGCCAGCGCCGTTGGCGGATCCGAAGCTTTCTTT; CDR3aa: CASAVGGSEAFF
j_gene: TRBJ1-6; abundance: few; d_gene: TRBD1; v_gene: TRBV6-6; CDR3nt: TGTGCCAGCAGTCGTTTCCTCCCGACAGGGAGCAATTCACCCCTCCACTTT; CDR3aa: CASSRFLPTGSNSPLHF
j_gene: TRBJ2-3; abundance: NA; d_gene: NA; v_gene: TRBV11-2; CDR3nt: TGTGCCAGCAGTACATGGGCAGGAGATACGCAGTATTTT; CDR3aa: CASSTWAGDTQYF
j_gene: TRBJ2-7; abundance: NA; d_gene: TRBD2; v_gene: TRBV4-1; CDR3nt: TGCGCCAGCAGCCAGGGGACTAGCGGGGACCTCTACGAGCAGTACTTC; CDR3aa: CASSQGTSGDLYEQYF
j_gene: TRBJ1-2; abundance: NA; d_gene: NA; v_gene: TRBV19; CDR3nt: TGTGCCAGTAGTATAGTAACTGGAGGGGAGGATACTGGCTACACCTTC; CDR3aa: CASSIVTGGEDTGYTF
j_gene: TRBJ2-5; abundance: NA; d_gene: TRBD1; v_gene: TRBV11-2; CDR3nt: TGTGCCAGCAGTCAGGGGTTCTCGGGACAGGGTGCGACCCAGTACTTC; CDR3aa: CASSQGFSGQGATQYF
j_gene: TRBJ1-1; abundance: NA; d_gene: TRBD1; v_gene: TRBV12-5; CDR3nt: TGTGCTAGTGGTTTGTCCAGGGGGACAGCCTCGAACACTGAAGCTTTCTTT; CDR3aa: CASGLSRGTASNTEAFF
j_gene: TRBJ2-1; abundance: few; d_gene: NA; v_gene: TRBV7-9; CDR3nt: TGTGCCAGCAGCTTAAGTGCATTTAGTCTGCAGTTCTTC; CDR3aa: CASSLSAFSLQFF
j_gene: TRBJ1-2; abundance: NA; d_gene: NA; v_gene: TRBV7-3; CDR3nt: TGTGCCAGCAGCCGGGGGGCCAACTATGGCTACACCTTC; CDR3aa: CASSRGANYGYTF
j_gene: TRBJ1-3; abundance: NA; d_gene: NA; v_gene: TRBV7-6; CDR3nt: TGTGCCAGCAGCACGACACCCGGGAGCTCTGGAAACACCATATATTTT; CDR3aa: CASSTTPGSSGNTIYF
j_gene: TRBJ1-2; abundance: NA; d_gene: NA; v_gene: TRBV9; CDR3nt: TGTGCCAGCAGTGAGGCGCATTATGGCTACACCTTC; CDR3aa: CASSEAHYGYTF
j_gene: TRBJ2-7; abundance: NA; d_gene: TRBD1; v_gene: TRBV10-3; CDR3nt: TGTGCCATCAGTTTTACAGGGGCTAACGGGGACGAGCAGTACTTC; CDR3aa: CAISFTGANGDEQYF
j_gene: TRBJ2-6; abundance: NA; d_gene: TRBD2; v_gene: TRBV29-1; CDR3nt: TGCAGCGTTGCAGGGAGGGCTGGGGCCAACGTCCTGACTTTC; CDR3aa: CSVAGRAGANVLTF
j_gene: TRBJ2-2; abundance: NA; d_gene: NA; v_gene: TRBV3-1/TRBV3-2; CDR3nt: TGTGCCAGCAGTCAGGCACCCGGATTAACCGGGGAGCTGTTTTTT; CDR3aa: CASSQAPGLTGELFF
j_gene: TRBJ1-6; abundance: once; d_gene: TRBD1; v_gene: TRBV5-1; CDR3nt: TGCGCCAGCAGCCGGAACCCGGGACAGGGGGCTGAAGCCACCCTCCACTTT; CDR3aa: CASSRNPGQGAEATLHF
j_gene: TRBJ1-1; abundance: NA; d_gene: TRBD1; v_gene: TRBV5-5; CDR3nt: TGTGCCAGCAGCGAGGACAGGATCAACACTGAAGCTTTCTTT; CDR3aa: CASSEDRINTEAFF
j_gene: TRBJ1-4; abundance: NA; d_gene: NA; v_gene: TRBV9; CDR3nt: TGTGCCAGCAGCGTAGATCTTACAACTAATGAAAAACTGTTTTTT; CDR3aa: CASSVDLTTNEKLFF
j_gene: TRBJ2-7; abundance: once; d_gene: TRBD2; v_gene: TRBV6-6; CDR3nt: TGTGCCAGCACCCCTAGCGGGGCCAGCTCCTACGAGCAGTACTTC; CDR3aa: CASTPSGASSYEQYF
j_gene: TRBJ2-6; abundance: NA; d_gene: NA; v_gene: TRBV2; CDR3nt: TGTGCCAGCAGTGTGGCCCGAGGAGGGGCCAACGTCCTGACTTTC; CDR3aa: CASSVARGGANVLTF
j_gene: TRBJ1-1; abundance: NA; d_gene: NA; v_gene: TRBV3-1/TRBV3-2; CDR3nt: TGTGCCAGCAGCCAAGAAGGCTGGTGGGAGGGGGAAACATTCTTT; CDR3aa: CASSQEGWWEGETFF
j_gene: TRBJ2-1; abundance: few; d_gene: TRBD1; v_gene: TRBV4-3; CDR3nt: TGCGCCAGCAGCCAAGAGGGACAGGCCTACAATGAGCAGTTCTTC; CDR3aa: CASSQEGQAYNEQFF
j_gene: TRBJ1-6; abundance: NA; d_gene: TRBD1; v_gene: TRBV18; CDR3nt: TGTGCCAGCTCACCGCGGACAGGGACTTCTTCACCCCTCCACTTT; CDR3aa: CASSPRTGTSSPLHF
j_gene: TRBJ1-6; abundance: NA; d_gene: NA; v_gene: TRBV2; CDR3nt: TGTGCCAGCAGTAGTAATACCCGGAATTCACCCCTCCACTTT; CDR3aa: CASSSNTRNSPLHF
j_gene: TRBJ1-1; abundance: once; d_gene: TRBD1; v_gene: TRBV5-5; CDR3nt: TGTGCCAGCAGCTGGACAGGGGACACTGAAGCTTTCTTT; CDR3aa: CASSWTGDTEAFF
j_gene: TRBJ2-1; abundance: NA; d_gene: TRBD2; v_gene: TRBV7-3; CDR3nt: TGTGCCAGCAGCTTAGTAGCGGGGGGACTGGGCTCCTACAATGAGCAGTTCTTC; CDR3aa: CASSLVAGGLGSYNEQFF
j_gene: TRBJ2-3; abundance: NA; d_gene: TRBD1; v_gene: TRBV6-4; CDR3nt: TGTGCCAGCAGTGGAGGACAGGGGGAGGTAGATACGCAGTATTTT; CDR3aa: CASSGGQGEVDTQYF